The TCR beta chain under discussion was sequenced for a study of blood T cells in healthy people across ages. This clonotype occurred once. A much more abundant neighbour one base away suggests this may be a read error. This CDR3 spans 15 amino acids. Germline V gene lookup returns CDR1 SEHNR and CDR2 FQNEAQ (reference sequence). A second about 7 to 12 cycle PCR used barcoded and J-beta primers. Each CDR3 protein gets one entry after TCRdb re-called the 5' RACE reads with MiXCR. The table has more than 700,000 distinct CDR3 sequences, 46% seen once; the top ten hold roughly 18%. No fewer than 6 million PBMCs went into each sample.

Sequenced: blood. V gene TRBV7-9 combines with J gene TRBJ2-1, with no clear D. The last part of the DNA fits TRBJ2-7 better; the J call may be wrong. The origin of this receptor is a man of 80 years or more in good health. The CDR3 DNA is TGTGCCAGCAGCCCCCTGGGGAACTCCTACAATGAGCAGTACTTC. Translation: CASSPLGNSYNEQYF.